Below are 27 T cell receptor beta chains sequenced from a single sample in a study of PD-1 blockade in classical Hodgkin lymphoma. Profiled with immunoSEQ multiplex PCR; TCRdb holds only in-frame clones, not every one. The sample includes 75,000 to 100,000 clones, around 81% of them seen just once. Brentuximab vedotin exposure varied, and every patient relapsed after autologous stem cell transplantation. The sample here was peripheral blood mononuclear cells (PBMCs), taken before the second cycle of nivolumab. These receptors were obtained from a human donor with classical Hodgkin lymphoma.

This clone has only one observation. The chain combines TRBV18 with TRBJ2-7; D uncertain. The V end lost 2 bases, the J end lost 3 bases, and 8 bases lay between the germline ends. The CDR3 is made up of 13 amino acids. Germline-derived CDR1 and CDR2 are KGHSH and LQKENI. The CDR3 bases are TGTGCCAGCTCACCAGGAACTTACTACGAGCAGTACTTC. Encoded protein: CASSPGTYYEQYF.

The chain joins TRBV15 to TRBJ2-7; perhaps TRBD2 as D (6 bases). The V gene's germline CDR1 is LNHNV and CDR2 YYDKDF (reference sequence). This CDR3 is built from 14 residues. V gave up 3 bases and J gave up 5 bases, with 14 bases separating them. CDR3 in amino acids: CATSSGLWTNEQYF. CDR3 nucleotides: TGTGCCACCAGCAGTGGCCTCTGGACTAACGAGCAGTACTTC.

This chain uses TRBV2 with TRBJ2-7; perhaps D is TRBD1 or TRBD2 (5 bases each). CDR3 length: 13 residues. Germline V gives CDR1 SNHLY, CDR2 FYNNEI. V lost 10 bases and J 3 bases, leaving 16 bases between the germline ends. The CDR3 sequence: CATTGTPFYEQYF. Written as DNA, the CDR3 is TGTGCCACAACCGGGACCCCATTCTACGAGCAGTACTTC.

As for this clone: Other nucleotide sequences from this sample produce the same CDR3. J is TRBJ2-3 and V is TRBV25-1, with TRBD1 matching over 8 bases. CDR1 is MGHDK, CDR2 SYGVNS, per germline. The length of the CDR3 is 14 residues. J lost 3 bases, V lost 6 bases, and 5 bases had no gene match. The CDR3 protein is CASSRQGSTDTQYF. In DNA, the CDR3 is TGTGCCAGCAGCAGACAGGGGTCGACAGATACGCAGTATTTT.

The V gene is TRBV5-1, the J gene TRBJ1-3, with a weak D call TRBD1 (6 bases). The CDR3 is made up of 14 amino acids. The V end was cut by 3 bases, the J end by 2 bases, with 9 bases between. Germline-derived CDR1 and CDR2 are SGHRS and YFSETQ. The CDR3 reads CASSSQGTGNTIYF. The CDR3 nucleotides are TGCGCCAGCAGCTCCCAGGGGACTGGAAACACCATATATTTT.

The V call is TRBV10-3, the J call TRBJ2-7, with 14 bases lining up with TRBD2. After removal of 6 bases from V and 7 bases from J, the junction contained 5 bases not matched to a gene. The CDR3 contains 14 residues. Germline V gene data show CDR1 as ENHRY and CDR2 as SYGVKD. CDR3 sequence (DNA): TGTGCCATCAGACCGGGACTAGCGGGAGAAGAGCAGTACTTC. It translates to CAIRPGLAGEEQYF.

This clone was detected a few times. The V gene is TRBV27, the J gene TRBJ2-2; TRBD2 matches at 10 bases. The length of the CDR3 is 16 residues. In germline, CDR1 is MNHEY, CDR2 SMNVEV (reference sequence). Trimming removed 6 bases from V and 0 bases from J; junction bases left unmatched: 4. The CDR3 loop is CASRTSGVTNTGELFF. CDR3 DNA: TGTGCCAGCAGAACTAGCGGGGTAACGAACACCGGGGAGCTGTTTTTT.

This rearrangement joins TRBV9 to TRBJ2-1, with 7 bases fitting TRBD1. V shed 2 bases and J 6 bases; nucleotides not matched to a gene: 2. The CDR3 runs to 13 residues. Germline V CDR1 and CDR2: SGDLS, YYNGEE. CDR3 in amino acids: CASSVDRANEQFF. The DNA of the CDR3 is TGTGCCAGCAGCGTCGACAGGGCCAATGAGCAGTTCTTC.

The chain links TRBV7-2 to TRBJ2-6; TRBD2 aligns across 10 bases. The CDR3 runs 19 residues. After removal of 5 bases from V and 1 base from J, the junction contained 11 bases not matched to a gene. Looked up from germline, CDR1 is SGHTA and CDR2 is FQGNSA. The CDR3 DNA is TGTGCCAGCAGCCCACCTGGACTAGCGGTTATATCTGGGGCCAACGTCCTGACTTTC. This encodes CASSPPGLAVISGANVLTF.

This clone is a singleton in its sample. The chain uses TRBV11-3 and TRBJ2-7; D is perhaps TRBD1 (6 bases). CDR3 size: 13 residues. The V end lost 5 bases, the J end lost 3 bases, and 11 bases lay between the germline ends. Germline assignment: CDR1 SGHNT and CDR2 YENEEA. In nucleotides, the CDR3 is TGTGCCAGCAGCCCGGGACAAGGCTACGAGCAGTACTTC. Encoded protein: CASSPGQGYEQYF.

V gene TRBV19 combines with J gene TRBJ2-1; 9 nucleotides match TRBD2. Trimming cost V 6 bases and J 1 base; bases outside gene matches: 4. Germline V lookup: CDR1 LNHDA, CDR2 SQIVND (reference sequence). The CDR3 spans 15 residues. Here the CDR3 DNA reads TGTGCCAGTAGCCTAGCGGGAACTTCCTACAATGAGCAGTTCTTC. Translating it yields CASSLAGTSYNEQFF.

V gene TRBV5-1 combines with J gene TRBJ1-1; D ambiguous. This CDR3 contains 15 residues. Looked up from germline, CDR1 is SGHRS and CDR2 is YFSETQ. Trimming pared 0 bases from V and 1 base from J, leaving 10 bases between. In DNA form, the CDR3 reads TGCGCCAGCAGCTTGGACCCTCAATGGAACACTGAAGCTTTCTTT. The encoded protein is CASSLDPQWNTEAFF.

This sequence joins TRBV11-3 and TRBJ2-1, with D maybe TRBD2 (5 bases). Germline CDR1 SGHNT, CDR2 YENEEA. The germline V and J ends were trimmed by 1 base and 7 bases, with 8 bases remaining between them. The CDR3 consists of 13 residues. CDR3 sequence (DNA): TGTGCCAGCAGCTTAGGTAGCGTAAATGAGCAGTTCTTC. Translation: CASSLGSVNEQFF.

This clone was recorded only once. The chain links TRBV11-2 to TRBJ2-1; D is undetermined. The germline CDR1 and CDR2 sequences are SGHAT and FQNNGV. This CDR3 comprises 15 residues. V dropped 1 base and J dropped 6 bases, with 13 bases sitting between them. In nucleotides, the CDR3 is TGTGCCAGCAGCTTAGCGCCCCCACAACTCAATGAGCAGTTCTTC. Its translation: CASSLAPPQLNEQFF. Complete variable domain (other parts from reference TRBV11-2 and TRBJ2-1): EAGVAQSPRYKIIEKRQSVAFWCNPISGHATLYWYQQILGQGPKLLIQFQNNGVVDDSQLPKDRFSAERLKGVDSTLKIQPAKLEDSAVYLCASSLAPPQLNEQFFGPGTRLTVL.

The chain links TRBV5-1 to TRBJ1-2; D is ambiguous. CDR3 length: 13 amino acids. Germline V gene sequence: CDR1 SGHRS, CDR2 YFSETQ. Trimming took off 0 bases at V and 4 bases at J, with 7 bases between the two ends. CDR3 region: CASSLADPYGYTF. The CDR3 nucleotides read TGCGCCAGCAGCTTGGCCGATCCCTATGGCTACACCTTC.

This clone was picked up one time. This rearrangement joins TRBV6-1 to TRBJ2-3; 8 bases are a match to TRBD1. The V and J ends lost 5 bases and 6 bases, in that order; junction bases with no gene match: 7. The CDR3 is 14 residues long. Germline V gene sequence: CDR1 MNHNS, CDR2 SASEGT. The CDR3 here is CASSPDRVVDTQYF. The CDR3 DNA follows: TGTGCCAGCAGTCCGGACAGGGTTGTTGATACGCAGTATTTT.

This rearrangement joins TRBV9 to TRBJ2-2, with a tentative D call TRBD1 (5 bases). CDR1 is SGDLS, CDR2 YYNGEE, per germline. The CDR3 sequence is 13 residues long. V shed 4 bases and J shed 5 bases, with 9 bases lying between them. CDR3: CASSSRDTGELFF. DNA for the CDR3: TGTGCCAGCAGCTCCAGGGATACCGGGGAGCTGTTTTTT.

This chain joins TRBV12-5 and TRBJ2-1; a weak D match, TRBD2 (6 bases). Germline CDR1 reads LGHNT; CDR2 reads FRNRAP. The ends were cut back, 7 bases at V and 6 bases at J, with 13 bases in the middle. The CDR3 covers 13 residues. The CDR3, as DNA: TGTGCTAGTGAGACTAGAAGGGGCAATGAGCAGTTCTTC. It encodes CASETRRGNEQFF. Using reference TRBV12-5 and TRBJ2-1 for the parts outside the CDR3, the full variable domain is DARVTQTPRHKVTEMGQEVTMRCQPILGHNTVFWYRQTMMQGLELLAYFRNRAPLDDSGMPKDRFSAEMPDATLATLKIQPSEPRDSAVYFCASETRRGNEQFFGPGTRLTVL.

The CDR3: CASSLVPPYGYTF. The CDR3 DNA is TGTGCCAGCAGCTTGGTACCCCCCTATGGCTACACCTTC. The J gene is TRBJ1-2, the V gene TRBV2; D is uncertain. Trimming shortened V by 6 bases and J by 4 bases, and 12 bases separated the two germline ends. This CDR3 is built from 13 residues. Germline CDR1 reads SNHLY; CDR2 reads FYNNEI.

V is TRBV19 and J is TRBJ1-1, with TRBD1 matching 12 bases. V was pared by 7 bases and J by 4 bases, with 1 base of the junction left unmatched. The germline V gene encodes CDR1 LNHDA and CDR2 SQIVND (reference sequence). The CDR3 runs 13 residues. CDR3 residues: CASMGQGATEAFF. The CDR3 DNA reads TGTGCCAGTATGGGACAGGGGGCCACTGAAGCTTTCTTT.

The V and J genes are TRBV6-1 and TRBJ2-6; D is possibly TRBD2 (5 bases). The ends were cut back, 0 bases at V and 3 bases at J, with 9 bases in the middle. From germline, CDR1 is MNHNS and CDR2 SASEGT. The CDR3 loop spans 16 amino acids. For the CDR3, the DNA is TGTGCCAGCAGTGAAGCGTTGAGGGTTGGGGCCAACGTCCTGACTTTC. It encodes CASSEALRVGANVLTF.

This CDR3 reads CAISDPLVAGGLGRNIQYF. The CDR3 bases are TGTGCCATCAGTGACCCACTCGTAGCGGGAGGGCTCGGGAGAAACATTCAGTACTTC. The chain has TRBV10-3 and TRBJ2-4, with 11 bases aligning to TRBD2. CDR3 size: 19 residues. The germline V gene has CDR1 ENHRY and CDR2 SYGVKD. With V trimmed by 3 bases and J by 6 bases, 16 bases remained unmatched.

The sample holds one count of this clone. This chain connects TRBV29-1 to TRBJ2-3; D may be TRBD1 (6 bases). The CDR3 contains 13 residues. Germline values: CDR1 SQVTM, CDR2 ANQGSEA. V was clipped by 7 bases and J by 5 bases, with 16 bases between them. The CDR3 is CSALGRGGDTQYF. CDR3 DNA: TGCAGCGCTTTGGGGCGAGGGGGAGATACGCAGTATTTT.

This rearrangement joins TRBV6-5 to TRBJ2-7; 10 bases agree with TRBD2. The junction had 12 bases not matched to a gene; V was cut back by 7 bases and J by 6 bases. The CDR3 sequence is 15 residues long. Germline-derived CDR1 and CDR2 are MNHEY and SVGAGI. The CDR3 spells CASTKKLAGALEQYF. The CDR3 DNA follows: TGTGCCAGCACCAAAAAGCTAGCGGGAGCTCTCGAGCAGTACTTC.

The chain uses TRBV6-5 and TRBJ2-7; 9 bases align to TRBD2. Germline-derived CDR1 and CDR2 are MNHEY and SVGAGI. The CDR3 contains 12 residues. V lost 6 bases to trimming and J lost 6 bases; unmatched junction nucleotides: 3. The CDR3 sequence is CASSRSGSEQYF. CDR3 in DNA: TGTGCCAGCAGCCGTAGCGGGAGCGAGCAGTACTTC.

This chain links TRBV6-4 with TRBJ1-6; D unclear. V lost 5 bases and J 5 bases, leaving 10 bases between the germline ends. Germline V lookup: CDR1 MRHNA, CDR2 SNTAGT. This CDR3 is built from 14 residues. This CDR3 is CASSPYDNNSPLHF. Written as DNA, the CDR3 is TGTGCCAGCAGTCCGTACGACAATAATTCACCCCTCCACTTT.

This sequence joins TRBV5-6 and TRBJ2-7; maybe TRBD2 (5 bases). Trimming took off 5 bases at V and 6 bases at J, with 18 bases between the two ends. The V gene's germline CDR1 is SGHDT and CDR2 YYEEEE. CDR3 length: 14 amino acids. CDR3 residues: CASSSRLEAGEQYF. The CDR3 nucleotides read TGTGCCAGCAGTTCCCGACTGGAGGCGGGCGAGCAGTACTTC. Complete variable domain (other parts from reference TRBV5-6 and TRBJ2-7): DAGVTQSPTHLIKTRGQQVTLRCSPKSGHDTVSWYQQALGQGPQFIFQYYEEEERQRGNFPDRFSGHQFPNYSSELNVNALLLGDSALYLCASSSRLEAGEQYFGPGTRLTVT.